This T cell receptor beta chain was identified in a study of cytomegalovirus exposure and HLA in healthy donors. Study at large: A subsequent analysis reported that the approximately 120 validation repertoires were produced on the same platform that had also been used for the 600 to 700 first-cohort repertoires. Broader study findings: The study labeled 164 TCR beta chains cytomegalovirus-associated. According to a later analysis, TCR clusters from the first cohort tended to co-occur in the 120 or so validation repertoires.

Germline assignment: CDR1 MDHEN and CDR2 SYDVKM. This CDR3 has 15 residues. In regard to this clone: The target antigen is unknown. The junction and the germline gene differ at one end; a read error may be behind it.

Method: immunoSEQ multiplex PCR; TCRdb's copy keeps in-frame clones and lacks some. The sample has approximately 56,000 clones; approximately 92% are singletons. The donors were in the roughly 110-subject validation cohort, distinct from the approximately 700-subject first cohort. The receptor's source is a man in his late teens or twenties in good health and CMV-seronegative. Sequenced: PBMCs. The chain has TRBV28 and TRBJ2-1, with 7 bases matching TRBD2. Here the CDR3 DNA reads TGTGCCAGCAGTTCGATTTCTCACAAAGCGGGATATCGAATCTTC. The encoded protein is CASSSISHKAGYRIF.